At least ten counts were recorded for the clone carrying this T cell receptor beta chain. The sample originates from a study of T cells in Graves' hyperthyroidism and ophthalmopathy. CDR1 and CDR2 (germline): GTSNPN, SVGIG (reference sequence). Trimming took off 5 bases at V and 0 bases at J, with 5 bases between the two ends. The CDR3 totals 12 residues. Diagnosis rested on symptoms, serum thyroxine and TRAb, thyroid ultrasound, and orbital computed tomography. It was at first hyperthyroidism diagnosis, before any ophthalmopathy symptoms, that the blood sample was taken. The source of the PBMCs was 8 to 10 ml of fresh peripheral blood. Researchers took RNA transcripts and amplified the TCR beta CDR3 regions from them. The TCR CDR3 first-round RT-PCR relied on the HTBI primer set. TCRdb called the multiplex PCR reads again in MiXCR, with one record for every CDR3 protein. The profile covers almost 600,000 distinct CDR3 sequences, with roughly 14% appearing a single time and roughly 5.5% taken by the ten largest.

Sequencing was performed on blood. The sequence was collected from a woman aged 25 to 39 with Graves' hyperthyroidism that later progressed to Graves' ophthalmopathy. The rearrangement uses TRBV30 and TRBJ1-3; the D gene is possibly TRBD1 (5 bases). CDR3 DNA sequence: TGTGCCTGGGGGGGCTCTGGAAACACCATATATTTT. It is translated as CAWGGSGNTIYF.